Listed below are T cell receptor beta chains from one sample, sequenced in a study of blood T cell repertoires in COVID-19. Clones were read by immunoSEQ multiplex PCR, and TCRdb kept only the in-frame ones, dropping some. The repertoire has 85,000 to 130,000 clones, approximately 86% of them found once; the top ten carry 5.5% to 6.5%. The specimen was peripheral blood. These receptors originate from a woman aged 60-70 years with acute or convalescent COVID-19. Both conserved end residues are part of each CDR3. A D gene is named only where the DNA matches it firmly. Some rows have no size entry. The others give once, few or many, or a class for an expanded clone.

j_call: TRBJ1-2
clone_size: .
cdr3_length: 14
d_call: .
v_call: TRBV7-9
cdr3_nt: TGTGCCAGCAGCCTAACGGCCTCAGGGGATGGCTACACCTTC
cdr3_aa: CASSLTASGDGYTF

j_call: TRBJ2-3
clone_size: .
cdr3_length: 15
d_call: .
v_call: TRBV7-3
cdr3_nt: TGTGCCAGCAGCCAACCAACCTCAGGGGCAGATACGCAGTATTTT
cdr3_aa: CASSQPTSGADTQYF

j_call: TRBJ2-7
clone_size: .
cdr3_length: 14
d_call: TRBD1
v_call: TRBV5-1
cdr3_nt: TGCGCCAGCAGCCTGGGACAGGGGGCCTACGAGCAGTACTTC
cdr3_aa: CASSLGQGAYEQYF

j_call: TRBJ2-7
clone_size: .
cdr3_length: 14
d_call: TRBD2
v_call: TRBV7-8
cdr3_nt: TGTGCCAGCAGGGGGGGGAGTAGCCCGTACGAGCAGTACTTC
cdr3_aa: CASRGGSSPYEQYF

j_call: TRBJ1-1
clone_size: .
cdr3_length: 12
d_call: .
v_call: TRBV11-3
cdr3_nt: TGTGCCAGCAGCCGAAGGAGGGCTGAAGCTTTCTTT
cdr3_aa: CASSRRRAEAFF

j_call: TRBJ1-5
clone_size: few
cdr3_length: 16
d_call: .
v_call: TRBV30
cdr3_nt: TGTGCCTGGAGTTGGGCGGGGGCTCAAGGGGATCAGCCCCAGCATTTT
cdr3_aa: CAWSWAGAQGDQPQHF

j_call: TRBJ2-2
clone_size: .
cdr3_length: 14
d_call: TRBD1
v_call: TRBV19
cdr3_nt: TGTGCCAGTAGTAGGGACAGGGATGGCGGGGAGCTGTTTTTT
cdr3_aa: CASSRDRDGGELFF

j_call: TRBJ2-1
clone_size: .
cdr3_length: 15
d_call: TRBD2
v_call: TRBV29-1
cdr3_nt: TGCAGCGTTGATCAGCTAGCGGGAGGGCCAAATGAGCAGTTCTTC
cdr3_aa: CSVDQLAGGPNEQFF

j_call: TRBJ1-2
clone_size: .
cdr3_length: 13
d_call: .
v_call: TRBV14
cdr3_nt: TGTGCCAGCAGCCAAGAAGTTAGCGGCGGCTACACCTTC
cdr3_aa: CASSQEVSGGYTF

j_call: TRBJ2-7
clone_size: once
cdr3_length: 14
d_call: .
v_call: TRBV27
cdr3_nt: TGTGCCAGCAGTTTATCCAGGGGTGGGTACGAGCAGTACTTC
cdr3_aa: CASSLSRGGYEQYF

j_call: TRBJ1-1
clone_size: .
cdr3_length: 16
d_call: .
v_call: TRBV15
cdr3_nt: TGTGCCACCAGCAGAGATAGTTGGCAGGCGGGGACTGAAGCTTTCTTT
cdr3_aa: CATSRDSWQAGTEAFF

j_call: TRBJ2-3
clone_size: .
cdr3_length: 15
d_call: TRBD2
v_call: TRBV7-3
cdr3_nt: TGTGCCAGCAGCTTAGCGGGAGGGAGCACAGATACGCAGTATTTT
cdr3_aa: CASSLAGGSTDTQYF

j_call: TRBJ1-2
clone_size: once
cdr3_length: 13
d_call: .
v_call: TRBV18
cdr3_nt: TGTGCCAGCTCAACTGGACAGACGGTTGGCTACACCTTC
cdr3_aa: CASSTGQTVGYTF

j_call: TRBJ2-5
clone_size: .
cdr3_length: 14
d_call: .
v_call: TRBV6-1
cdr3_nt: TGTGCCAGCAGTGATCTAGGCGACCAAGAGACCCAGTACTTC
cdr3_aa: CASSDLGDQETQYF

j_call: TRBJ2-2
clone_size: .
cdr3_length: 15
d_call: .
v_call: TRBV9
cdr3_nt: TGTGCCAGCAGCGTAGGGGCAGGTTCCACCGGGGAGCTGTTTTTT
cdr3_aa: CASSVGAGSTGELFF

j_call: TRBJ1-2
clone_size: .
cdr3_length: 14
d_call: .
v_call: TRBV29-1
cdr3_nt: TGCAGCGTAGAACCAGGAGGGTCCTCTAGCAGCTACACCTTC
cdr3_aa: CSVEPGGSSSSYTF

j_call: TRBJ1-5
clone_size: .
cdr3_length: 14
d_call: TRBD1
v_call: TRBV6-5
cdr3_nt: TGTGCCAGTGTGGGACAGTCGGGCAATCAGCCCCAGCATTTT
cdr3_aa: CASVGQSGNQPQHF

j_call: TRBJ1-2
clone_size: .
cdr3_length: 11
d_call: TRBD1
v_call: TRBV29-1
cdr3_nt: TGCAGCGTTCGGACAGGAGATGGCTACACCTTC
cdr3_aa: CSVRTGDGYTF

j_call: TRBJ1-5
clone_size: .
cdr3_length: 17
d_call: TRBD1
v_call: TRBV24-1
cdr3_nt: TGTGCCACCAGTGCCGGGACAGGGGTGGGAGGCAATCAGCCCCAGCATTTT
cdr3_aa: CATSAGTGVGGNQPQHF

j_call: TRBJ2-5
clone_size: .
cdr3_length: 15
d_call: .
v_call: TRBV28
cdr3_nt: TGTGCCAGCAGGCCGGGGGGGCAGGGGGAAGAGACCCAGTACTTC
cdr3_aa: CASRPGGQGEETQYF

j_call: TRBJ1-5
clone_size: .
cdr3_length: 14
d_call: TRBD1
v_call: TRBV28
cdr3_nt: TGTGCCAGCAGCCCCCAGGGGGTTAGGCAGCCCCAGCATTTT
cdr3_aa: CASSPQGVRQPQHF

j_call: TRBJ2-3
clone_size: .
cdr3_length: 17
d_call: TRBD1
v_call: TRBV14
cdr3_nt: TGTGCCAGCAGCCAAGATGCGACAGGGTGGAGAAGAGATACGCAGTATTTT
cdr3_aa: CASSQDATGWRRDTQYF

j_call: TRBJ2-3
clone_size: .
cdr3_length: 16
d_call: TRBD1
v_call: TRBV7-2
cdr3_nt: TGTGCCAGCAGCTCGCAAGGGACAGGGTTTAAAGATACGCAGTATTTT
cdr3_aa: CASSSQGTGFKDTQYF

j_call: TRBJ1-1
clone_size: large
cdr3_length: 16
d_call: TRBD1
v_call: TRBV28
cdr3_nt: TGTGCCAGCAGCCGACCGGGACAGGCCGGGAACACTGAAGCTTTCTTT
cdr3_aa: CASSRPGQAGNTEAFF

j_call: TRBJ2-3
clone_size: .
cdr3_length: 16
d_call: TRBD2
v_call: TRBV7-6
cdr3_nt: TGTGCCAGCAGCATAACTAGCGGGAGTCCCACAGATACGCAGTATTTT
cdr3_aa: CASSITSGSPTDTQYF

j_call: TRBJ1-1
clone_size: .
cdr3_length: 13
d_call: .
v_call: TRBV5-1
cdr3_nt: TGCGCCAGCAGCTTGCATCAGGGAACTGAAGCTTTCTTT
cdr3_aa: CASSLHQGTEAFF

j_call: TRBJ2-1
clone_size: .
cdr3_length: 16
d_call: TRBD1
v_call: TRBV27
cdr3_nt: TGTGCCAGCAGTTTTCTGGGGACAGGGGAAGGGGATGAGCAGTTCTTC
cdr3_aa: CASSFLGTGEGDEQFF

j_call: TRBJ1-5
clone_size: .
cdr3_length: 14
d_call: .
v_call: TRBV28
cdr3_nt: TGTGCCAGCAGTCCAATGGGAGGGGGTCAGCCCCAGCATTTT
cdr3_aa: CASSPMGGGQPQHF

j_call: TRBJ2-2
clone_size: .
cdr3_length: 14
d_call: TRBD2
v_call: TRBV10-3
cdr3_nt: TGTGCCACAATAGCGGGATCGAACACCGGGGAGCTGTTTTTT
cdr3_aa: CATIAGSNTGELFF

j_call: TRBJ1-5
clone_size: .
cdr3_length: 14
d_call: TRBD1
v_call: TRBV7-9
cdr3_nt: TGTGCCAGCAGCCAGGGGACAGGCAATCAGCCCCAGCATTTT
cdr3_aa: CASSQGTGNQPQHF

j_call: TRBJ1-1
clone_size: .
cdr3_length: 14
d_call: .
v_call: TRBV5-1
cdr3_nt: TGCGCCAGCAGCTTTGGAGGCAGCAAGTACGAAGCTTTCTTT
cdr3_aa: CASSFGGSKYEAFF

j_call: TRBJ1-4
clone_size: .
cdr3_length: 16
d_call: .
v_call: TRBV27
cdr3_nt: TGTGCCAGCAGTTTATCGAACAGGGTTCGAACTGAAAAACTGTTTTTT
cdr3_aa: CASSLSNRVRTEKLFF

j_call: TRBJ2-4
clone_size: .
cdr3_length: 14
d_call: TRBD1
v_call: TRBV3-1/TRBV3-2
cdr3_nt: TGTGCCAAGATCCAATCGGACAGGGCCAACATTCAGTACTTC
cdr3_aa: CAKIQSDRANIQYF

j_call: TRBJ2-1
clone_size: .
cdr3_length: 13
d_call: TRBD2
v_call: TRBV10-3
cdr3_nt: TGTGCCATCACTAGCGGGATTTTCAATGAGCAGTTCTTC
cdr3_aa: CAITSGIFNEQFF

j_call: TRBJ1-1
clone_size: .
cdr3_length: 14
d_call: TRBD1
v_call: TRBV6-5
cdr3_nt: TGTGCCAGCAGTACCACAGGGGCAGGAGGTGAAGCTTTCTTT
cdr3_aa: CASSTTGAGGEAFF

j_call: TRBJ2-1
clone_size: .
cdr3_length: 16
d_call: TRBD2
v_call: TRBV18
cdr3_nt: TGTGCCAGCTCACCATTGGCTAGCGGTAGAGACCATGAGCAGTTCTTC
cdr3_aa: CASSPLASGRDHEQFF

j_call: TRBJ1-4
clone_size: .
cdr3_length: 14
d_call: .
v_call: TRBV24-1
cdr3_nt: TGTGCCACCAGTGAAGCTGGGAGCGGAGAAAAACTGTTTTTT
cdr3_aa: CATSEAGSGEKLFF

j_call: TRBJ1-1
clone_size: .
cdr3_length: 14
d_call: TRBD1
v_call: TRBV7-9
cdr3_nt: TGTGCCAGCAGCCCCCTGACAGGGGGGACTGAAGCTTTCTTT
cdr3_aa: CASSPLTGGTEAFF

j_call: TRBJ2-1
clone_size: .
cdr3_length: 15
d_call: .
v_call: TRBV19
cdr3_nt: TGTGCCAGCACCTCGCGGGGAATTCGGGGAAATGAGCAGTTCTTC
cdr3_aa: CASTSRGIRGNEQFF

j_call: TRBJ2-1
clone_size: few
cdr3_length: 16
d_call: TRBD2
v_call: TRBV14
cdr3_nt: TGTGCCAGCAGCAATGGACTAGCGCGAATCCTCAATGAGCAGTTCTTC
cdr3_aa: CASSNGLARILNEQFF

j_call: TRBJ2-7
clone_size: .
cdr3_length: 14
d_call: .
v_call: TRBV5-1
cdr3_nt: TGCGCCAGCAGCTTGGTGCCGGGCTCCTACGAGCAGTACTTC
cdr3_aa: CASSLVPGSYEQYF

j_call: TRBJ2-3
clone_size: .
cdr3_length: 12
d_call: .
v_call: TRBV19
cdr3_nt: TGTGCCAGTAGTATAGATAGTCGCACGCAGTATTTT
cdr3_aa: CASSIDSRTQYF

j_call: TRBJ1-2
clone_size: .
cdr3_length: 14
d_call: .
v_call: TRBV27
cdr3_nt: TGTGCCAGCAGTGGGAGGGGAGCTAACTATGGCTACACCTTC
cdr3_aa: CASSGRGANYGYTF

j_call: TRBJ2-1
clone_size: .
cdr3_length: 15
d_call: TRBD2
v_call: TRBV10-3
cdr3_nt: TGTGCCATCAGGGGGGGGGTAGCGGGAGCCTCAGAGCAGTTCTTC
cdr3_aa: CAIRGGVAGASEQFF

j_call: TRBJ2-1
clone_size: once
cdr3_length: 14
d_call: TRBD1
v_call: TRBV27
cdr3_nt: TGTGCCAGCAGGTCCCTGGGACAGGTAAATGAGCAGTTCTTC
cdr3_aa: CASRSLGQVNEQFF

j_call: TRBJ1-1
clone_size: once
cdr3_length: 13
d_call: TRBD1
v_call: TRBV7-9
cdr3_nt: TGTGCCAGCAGCTCTGACAGGGTGACTGAAGCTTTCTTT
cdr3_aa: CASSSDRVTEAFF

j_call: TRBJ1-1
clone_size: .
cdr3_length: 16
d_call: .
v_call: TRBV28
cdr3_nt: TGTGCCAGCACCCCCGGGGGGGACACCGGGAGGGCTGAAGCTTTCTTT
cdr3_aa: CASTPGGDTGRAEAFF

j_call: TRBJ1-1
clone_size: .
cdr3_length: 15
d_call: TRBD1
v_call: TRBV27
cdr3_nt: TGTGCCAGCAGTTCCGACAGGGGCTCGAACACTGAAGCTTTCTTT
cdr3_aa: CASSSDRGSNTEAFF